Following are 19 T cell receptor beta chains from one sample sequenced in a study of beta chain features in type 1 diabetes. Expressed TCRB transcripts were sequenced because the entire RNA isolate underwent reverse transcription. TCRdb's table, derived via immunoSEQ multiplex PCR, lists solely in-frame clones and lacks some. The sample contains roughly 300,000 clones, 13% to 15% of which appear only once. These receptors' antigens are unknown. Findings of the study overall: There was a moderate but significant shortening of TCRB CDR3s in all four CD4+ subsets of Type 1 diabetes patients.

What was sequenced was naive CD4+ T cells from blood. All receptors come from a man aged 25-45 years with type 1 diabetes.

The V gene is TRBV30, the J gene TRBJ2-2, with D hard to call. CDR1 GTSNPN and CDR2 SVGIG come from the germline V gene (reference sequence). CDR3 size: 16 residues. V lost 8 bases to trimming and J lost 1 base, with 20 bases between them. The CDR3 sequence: CALLSLYPENTGELFF. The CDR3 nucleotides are TGTGCCCTCCTGTCCCTCTATCCTGAGAACACCGGGGAGCTGTTTTTT. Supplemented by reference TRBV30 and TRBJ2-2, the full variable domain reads SQTIHQWPATLVQPVGSPLSLECTVEGTSNPNLYWYRQAAGRGLQLLFYSVGIGQISSEVPQNLSASRPQDRQFILSSKKLLLSDSGFYLCALLSLYPENTGELFFGEGSRLTVL.

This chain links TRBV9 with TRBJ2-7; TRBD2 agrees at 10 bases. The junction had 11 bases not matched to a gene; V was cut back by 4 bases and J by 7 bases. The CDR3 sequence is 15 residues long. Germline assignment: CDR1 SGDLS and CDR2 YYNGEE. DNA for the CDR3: TGTGCCAGCAGCCAGCAGGCAGCGGGAGGGTATGAGCAGTACTTC. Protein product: CASSQQAAGGYEQYF.

The CDR3 sequence: CASSFNERSNEQFF. The CDR3 DNA reads TGTGCCAGCAGCTTTAATGAACGTAGCAATGAGCAGTTCTTC. The chain carries TRBV7-3 and TRBJ2-1; D unresolved. Trimming left V 3 bases short and J 6 bases short, with 12 bases between. From germline, CDR1 is SGHTA and CDR2 FQGTGA. The CDR3 spans 14 residues.

The CDR3: CASGSGGAALEQYF. The CDR3 DNA follows: TGTGCCAGCGGGTCCGGGGGGGCGGCCCTCGAGCAGTACTTC. V usage is TRBV7-2 and J usage is TRBJ2-7; 8 positions match TRBD2. The CDR3 runs 14 residues. Germline V gene sequence: CDR1 SGHTA, CDR2 FQGNSA. The ends lost 8 bases at V and 6 bases at J; junction bases unmatched: 12.

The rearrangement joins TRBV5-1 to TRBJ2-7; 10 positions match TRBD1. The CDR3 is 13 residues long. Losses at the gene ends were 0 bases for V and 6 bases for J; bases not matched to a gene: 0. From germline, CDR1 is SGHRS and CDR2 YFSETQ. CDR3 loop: CASSLGQGAEQYF. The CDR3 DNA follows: TGCGCCAGCAGCTTGGGACAGGGGGCCGAGCAGTACTTC. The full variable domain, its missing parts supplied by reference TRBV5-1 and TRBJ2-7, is KAGVTQTPRYLIKTRGQQVTLSCSPISGHRSVSWYQQTPGQGLQFLFEYFSETQRNKGNFPGRFSGRQFSNSRSEMNVSTLELGDSALYLCASSLGQGAEQYFGPGTRLTVT.

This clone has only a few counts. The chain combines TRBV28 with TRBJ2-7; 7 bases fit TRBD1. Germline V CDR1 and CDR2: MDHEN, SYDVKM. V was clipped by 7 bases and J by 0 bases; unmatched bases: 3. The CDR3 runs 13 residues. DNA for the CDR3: TGTGCCAGCATAAGACAGGGCTCCTACGAGCAGTACTTC. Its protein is CASIRQGSYEQYF.

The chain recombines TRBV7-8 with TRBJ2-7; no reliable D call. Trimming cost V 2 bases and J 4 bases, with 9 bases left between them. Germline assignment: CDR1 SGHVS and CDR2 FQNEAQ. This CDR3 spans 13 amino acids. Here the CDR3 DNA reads TGTGCCAGCAGCTTAAAGGTCGGGTACGAGCAGTACTTC. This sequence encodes CASSLKVGYEQYF.

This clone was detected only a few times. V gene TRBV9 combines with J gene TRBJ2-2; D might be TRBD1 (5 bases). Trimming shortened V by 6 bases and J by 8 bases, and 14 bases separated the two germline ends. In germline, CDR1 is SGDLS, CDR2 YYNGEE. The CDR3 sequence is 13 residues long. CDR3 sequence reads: CASNSGPAGELFF. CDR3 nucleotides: TGTGCCAGCAATTCAGGGCCGGCTGGGGAGCTGTTTTTT.

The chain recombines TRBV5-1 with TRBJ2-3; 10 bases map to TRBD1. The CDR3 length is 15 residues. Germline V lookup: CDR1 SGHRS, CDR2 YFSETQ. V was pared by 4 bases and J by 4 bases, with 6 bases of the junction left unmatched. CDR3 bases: TGCGCCAGCAGCGCTCGGGACAGGGGTCCAGATACGCAGTATTTT. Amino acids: CASSARDRGPDTQYF.

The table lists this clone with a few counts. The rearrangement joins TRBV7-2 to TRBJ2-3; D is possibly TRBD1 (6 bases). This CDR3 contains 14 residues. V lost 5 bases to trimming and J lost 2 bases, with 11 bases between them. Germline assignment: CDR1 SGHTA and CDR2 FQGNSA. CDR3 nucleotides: TGTGCCAGCAGCCGAGGGGGTTCCACAGATACGCAGTATTTT. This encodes CASSRGGSTDTQYF.

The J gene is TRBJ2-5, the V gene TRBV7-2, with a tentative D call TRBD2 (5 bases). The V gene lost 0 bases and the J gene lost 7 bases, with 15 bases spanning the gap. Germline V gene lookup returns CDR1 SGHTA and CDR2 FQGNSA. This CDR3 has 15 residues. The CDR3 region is CASSLAGLSGGTQYF. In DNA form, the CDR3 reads TGTGCCAGCAGCTTAGCCGGACTCTCCGGTGGGACCCAGTACTTC.

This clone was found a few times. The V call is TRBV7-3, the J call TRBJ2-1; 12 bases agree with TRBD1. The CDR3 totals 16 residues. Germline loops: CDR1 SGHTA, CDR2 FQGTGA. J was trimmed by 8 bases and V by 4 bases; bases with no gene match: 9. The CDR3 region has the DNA TGTGCCAGCAGCTCCCAGCCGGGACAGGGGGCTTATGAGCAGTTCTTC. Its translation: CASSSQPGQGAYEQFF.

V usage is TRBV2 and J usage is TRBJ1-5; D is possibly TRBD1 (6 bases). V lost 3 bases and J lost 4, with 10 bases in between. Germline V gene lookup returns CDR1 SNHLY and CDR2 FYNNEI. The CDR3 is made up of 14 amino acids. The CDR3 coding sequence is TGTGCCAGCAGTGACAAGGACAGAAATCAGCCCCAGCATTTT. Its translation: CASSDKDRNQPQHF.

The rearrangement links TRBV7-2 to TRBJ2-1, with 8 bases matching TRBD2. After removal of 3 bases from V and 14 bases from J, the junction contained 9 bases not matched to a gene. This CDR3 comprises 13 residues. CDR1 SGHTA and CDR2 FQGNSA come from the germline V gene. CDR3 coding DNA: TGTGCCAGCAGCTTCGGGACCCCGGGGGGGGAGTTCTTC. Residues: CASSFGTPGGEFF.

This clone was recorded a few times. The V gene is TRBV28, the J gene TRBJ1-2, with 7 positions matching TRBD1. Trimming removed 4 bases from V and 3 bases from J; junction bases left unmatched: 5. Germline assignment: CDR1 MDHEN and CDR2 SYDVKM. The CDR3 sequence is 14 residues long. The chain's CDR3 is CASSSGGTDYGYTF. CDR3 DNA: TGTGCCAGCAGTTCCGGCGGGACAGACTATGGCTACACCTTC.

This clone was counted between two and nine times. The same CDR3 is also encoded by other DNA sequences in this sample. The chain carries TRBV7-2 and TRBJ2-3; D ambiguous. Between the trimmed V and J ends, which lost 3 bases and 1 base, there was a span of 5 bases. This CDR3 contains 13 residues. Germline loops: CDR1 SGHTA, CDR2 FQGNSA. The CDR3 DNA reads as TGTGCCAGCAGCTTTCCCGGCACAGATACGCAGTATTTT. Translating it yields CASSFPGTDTQYF. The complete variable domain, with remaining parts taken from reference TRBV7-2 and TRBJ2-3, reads GAGVSQSPSNKVTEKGKDVELRCDPISGHTALYWYRQSLGQGLEFLIYFQGNSAPDKSGLPSDRFSAERTGGSVSTLTIQRTQQEDSAVYLCASSFPGTDTQYFGPGTRLTVL.

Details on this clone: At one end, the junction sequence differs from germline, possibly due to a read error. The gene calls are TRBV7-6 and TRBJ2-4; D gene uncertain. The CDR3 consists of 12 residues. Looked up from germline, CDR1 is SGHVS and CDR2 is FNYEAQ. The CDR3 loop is CASSRLESPPVF. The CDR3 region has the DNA TGTGCCAGCAGCCGCTTAGAGTCCCCACCGGTCTTC.

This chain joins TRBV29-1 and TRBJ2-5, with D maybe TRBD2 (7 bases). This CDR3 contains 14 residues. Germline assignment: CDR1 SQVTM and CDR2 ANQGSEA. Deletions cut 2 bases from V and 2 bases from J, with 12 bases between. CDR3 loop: CSVERGREQETQYF. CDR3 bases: TGCAGCGTTGAAAGGGGGAGGGAACAAGAGACCCAGTACTTC.

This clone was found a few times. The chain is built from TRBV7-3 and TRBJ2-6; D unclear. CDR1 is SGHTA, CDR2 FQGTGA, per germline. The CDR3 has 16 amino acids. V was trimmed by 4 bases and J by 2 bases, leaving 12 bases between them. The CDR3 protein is CASSSSRVAGANVLTF. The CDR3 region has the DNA TGTGCCAGCAGCTCCTCCCGGGTTGCTGGGGCCAACGTCCTGACTTTC.